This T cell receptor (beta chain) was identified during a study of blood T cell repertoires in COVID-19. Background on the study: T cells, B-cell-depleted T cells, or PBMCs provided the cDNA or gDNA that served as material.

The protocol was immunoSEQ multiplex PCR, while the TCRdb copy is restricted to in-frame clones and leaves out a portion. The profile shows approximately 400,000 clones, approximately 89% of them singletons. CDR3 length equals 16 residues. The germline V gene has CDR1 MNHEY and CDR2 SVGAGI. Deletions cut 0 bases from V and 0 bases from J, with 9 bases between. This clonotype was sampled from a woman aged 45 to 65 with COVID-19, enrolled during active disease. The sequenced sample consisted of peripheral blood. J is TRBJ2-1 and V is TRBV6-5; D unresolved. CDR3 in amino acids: CASSYSALSSYNEQFF. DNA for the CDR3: TGTGCCAGCAGTTACTCGGCCTTAAGCTCCTACAATGAGCAGTTCTTC.